This T cell receptor beta chain was captured in a study of identical twins. Germline V gives CDR1 SGHVS, CDR2 FQNEAQ. The CDR3 is made up of 16 amino acids. The germline V and J ends were trimmed by 1 base and 1 base, with 12 bases remaining between them. With regard to this clonotype: Its antigen is still unknown.

Whole-study results and caveats: Fewer insertions characterized abundant cord blood beta clonotypes, whereas memory repertoires showed none.

TCRdb itself ran the 5' RACE reads through MiXCR, one entry per CDR3 protein. This table holds around 250,000 distinct CDR3 sequences, 6.5% to 8% found once. The same sample was also studied in work on T cells expressing NK-cell markers. Per that paper: Repertoire data for TCR beta were derived from sorted T cells (CD3+CD56+NKG2C+, CD3+CD56+NKG2C- and CD3+CD56-NKG2C+). Seropositivity for HCMV was found in most of the eight sequenced donors, with one seronegative. These clonotypes also led the CD3+CD56-NKG2C+ fraction in a few donors.

The rearrangement joins TRBV7-8 to TRBJ2-3, with D tentatively TRBD1 or TRBD2 (5 bases each). This sequence originates from a woman younger than 30 in good health. The specimen sequenced was CD8+ T cells sorted from blood. The CDR3 bases are TGTGCCAGCAGCTTAGGGGTTGGGGGAGGCACAGATACGCAGTATTTT. This sequence encodes CASSLGVGGGTDTQYF.